One sample yielded the 22 T cell receptor beta chains listed below, sequenced in a study of shared clonotypes between healthy human individuals. Measured with immunoSEQ multiplex PCR; TCRdb has only the in-frame clones, and not every one. Of hundreds of thousands of clones in the sample, approximately 73% were seen once. Sequenced: memory CD4+ T cells sorted from blood. Subset indicated: CD45RA-negative fraction. The receptors shown here come from a woman younger than 45 in good health.

The chain joins TRBV2 to TRBJ2-7; D may be TRBD1 (5 bases). CDR3 size: 13 residues. The germline V gene encodes CDR1 SNHLY and CDR2 FYNNEI. Trimming left V 2 bases short and J 4 bases short, with 9 bases between. The CDR3 loop reads CASSEMGRYEQYF. The CDR3 DNA sequence: TGTGCCAGCAGTGAAATGGGGCGGTACGAGCAGTACTTC.

This rearrangement joins TRBV9 to TRBJ2-3; D gene ambiguous. Deletions cut 4 bases from V and 5 bases from J, with 8 bases between. The germline V gene encodes CDR1 SGDLS and CDR2 YYNGEE. This CDR3 has 12 residues. The chain's CDR3 is CASSTLGDTQYF. The CDR3 region has the DNA TGTGCCAGCAGCACTCTCGGAGATACGCAGTATTTT.

This chain connects TRBV28 to TRBJ2-7; D is unresolved. The CDR3 extends over 11 amino acids. Germline V gene sequence: CDR1 MDHEN, CDR2 SYDVKM. V shed 2 bases and J shed 6 bases, with 5 bases lying between them. As DNA, the CDR3 is TGTGCCAGCAGTTTAAAGGGCGAGCAGTACTTC. Protein: CASSLKGEQYF.

The V gene is TRBV7-2, the J gene TRBJ2-5; D unresolved. V lost 5 bases to trimming and J lost 4 bases, with 5 bases between them. Germline loops: CDR1 SGHTA, CDR2 FQGNSA. This CDR3 is 11 amino acids long. The CDR3 loop is CASSRRETQYF. For the CDR3, the DNA is TGTGCCAGCAGCCGACGAGAGACCCAGTACTTC.

The CDR3 DNA reads TGTGCCATCAGTGCTGGGACGAGCACAGATACGCAGTATTTT. This codes for CAISAGTSTDTQYF. V usage is TRBV10-3 and J usage is TRBJ2-3; D possibly matches TRBD1 or TRBD2 (5 bases each). From germline, CDR1 is ENHRY and CDR2 SYGVKD. CDR3 length: 14 amino acids. Trimming cost V 4 bases and J 0 bases, with 8 bases left between them.

The gene calls are TRBV7-2 and TRBJ1-1; 9 bases match TRBD1. Losses at the gene ends were 6 bases for V and 6 bases for J; bases not matched to a gene: 20. From germline, CDR1 is SGHTA and CDR2 FQGNSA. This CDR3 contains 18 residues. CDR3 DNA sequence: TGTGCCAGCAGTCGATATAACAGGGGGCGCGGGTACCTCCCTGAAGCTTTCTTT. Translating it yields CASSRYNRGRGYLPEAFF.

This clone was seen many times. V usage is TRBV18 and J usage is TRBJ2-4; no firm D call. The CDR3 is 16 amino acids. Per germline, CDR1 KGHSH and CDR2 LQKENI. Trimming shortened V by 8 bases and J by 2 bases, and 19 bases separated the two germline ends. The CDR3 protein is CASRPPRQDSKNIQYF. DNA of the CDR3: TGTGCCAGCCGCCCCCCGCGGCAGGATTCCAAAAACATTCAGTACTTC.

There are a few counts of this clone. This chain's CDR3 is CAWRTGQGIQNTIYF. The CDR3 DNA follows: TGTGCCTGGAGGACGGGACAGGGGATTCAAAACACCATATATTTT. The V call is TRBV30, the J call TRBJ1-3; 10 positions agree with TRBD1. Losses at the gene ends were 3 bases for V and 6 bases for J; bases not matched to a gene: 8. The CDR3 has 15 residues. CDR1 and CDR2 from the germline V gene are GTSNPN and SVGIG (reference sequence). The full variable domain, with the rest looked up from reference TRBV30 and TRBJ1-3, is SQTIHQWPATLVQPVGSPLSLECTVEGTSNPNLYWYRQAAGRGLQLLFYSVGIGQISSEVPQNLSASRPQDRQFILSSKKLLLSDSGFYLCAWRTGQGIQNTIYFGEGSWLTVV.

The chain uses TRBV5-8 and TRBJ1-2; the D is unclear. Germline assignment: CDR1 SGHTS and CDR2 YDEGEE. V lost 4 bases, J lost 8 bases, and 12 bases lay in between. This CDR3 region has 12 residues. CDR3 coding DNA: TGTGCCAGCAGCCCCTTACCAAAAGGCTACACCTTC. This sequence encodes CASSPLPKGYTF.

CDR3 DNA: TGCAGCGCTTTGGGGACAATCGGTGCTGGGGCCAACGTCCTGACTTTC. Translated, it gives CSALGTIGAGANVLTF. The V call is TRBV29-1, the J call TRBJ2-6; perhaps TRBD1 as D (6 bases). Germline V gene lookup returns CDR1 SQVTM and CDR2 ANQGSEA. The V gene lost 7 bases and the J gene lost 2 bases, with 18 bases spanning the gap. The CDR3 runs to 16 residues.

This sequence joins TRBV6-6 and TRBJ1-1; 7 nucleotides match TRBD1. The CDR3 spans 13 residues. The ends lost 9 bases at V and 5 bases at J; junction bases unmatched: 9. Per the germline V gene, CDR1 is MNHNY and CDR2 is SVGAGI (reference sequence). The CDR3 loop is CASRMTGLTEAFF. CDR3 DNA: TGTGCCAGTAGAATGACAGGGCTGACTGAAGCTTTCTTT.

This rearrangement joins TRBV19 to TRBJ1-5; D is ambiguous. V lost 0 bases to trimming and J lost 6 bases, with 6 bases between them. The CDR3 length is 13 residues. Germline loops: CDR1 LNHDA, CDR2 SQIVND (reference sequence). CDR3 amino acids: CASSIERGQPQHF. The CDR3 DNA is TGTGCCAGTAGTATAGAGAGAGGTCAGCCCCAGCATTTT.

This rearrangement joins TRBV5-1 to TRBJ2-7; the D is unclear. This CDR3 is 13 amino acids long. The germline V gene encodes CDR1 SGHRS and CDR2 YFSETQ. Trimming shortened V by 4 bases and J by 2 bases, and 10 bases separated the two germline ends. CDR3 nucleotide sequence: TGCGCCAGCAGCCCCACCGGTCCCTACGAGCAGTACTTC. Translated: CASSPTGPYEQYF.

The gene calls are TRBV7-9 and TRBJ1-1; 10 positions agree with TRBD1. The CDR3 covers 15 residues. The germline V gene has CDR1 SEHNR and CDR2 FQNEAQ (reference sequence). J lost 3 bases, V lost 2 bases, and 3 bases had no gene match. The CDR3 is CASSLRTGGDTEAFF. CDR3 nucleotides: TGTGCCAGCAGCTTACGGACAGGGGGTGACACTGAAGCTTTCTTT.

V is TRBV6-1 and J is TRBJ2-7; D unresolved. Germline V gene sequence: CDR1 MNHNS, CDR2 SASEGT. The ends were cut back, 6 bases at V and 4 bases at J, with 7 bases in the middle. The CDR3 loop spans 11 amino acids. This CDR3 is CASRAEYEQYF. In DNA form, the CDR3 reads TGTGCCAGCAGGGCAGAATACGAGCAGTACTTC.

The CDR3 loop is CASTRTSGRAGGTQYF. As DNA, the CDR3 is TGTGCCAGCACCAGGACTAGCGGGAGGGCCGGTGGTACGCAGTATTTT. The chain links TRBV28 to TRBJ2-3; 15 bases are a match to TRBD2. CDR1 and CDR2 (germline): MDHEN, SYDVKM. J was trimmed by 8 bases and V by 7 bases; bases with no gene match: 10. This CDR3 region has 16 residues.

The chain uses TRBV27 and TRBJ2-1; TRBD1 matches 9 bases. Germline V gene lookup returns CDR1 MNHEY and CDR2 SMNVEV (reference sequence). The trim removed 4 bases at V and 8 bases at J, leaving 9 bases unmatched. The CDR3 has 15 residues. The CDR3 sequence is CASSSSGTGPYEQFF. The CDR3, as DNA: TGTGCCAGCAGTTCATCCGGGACAGGGCCCTATGAGCAGTTCTTC.

The chain recombines TRBV27 with TRBJ2-5; D is undetermined. With 5 bases removed from V and 0 bases from J, the gap between germline ends came to 7 bases. In germline, CDR1 is MNHEY, CDR2 SMNVEV (reference sequence). The length of the CDR3 is 13 residues. CDR3 amino acids: CASSTQNQETQYF. The DNA of the CDR3 is TGTGCCAGCAGTACTCAGAACCAAGAGACCCAGTACTTC.

This clone was found once. The chain couples TRBV2 to TRBJ1-2; TRBD1 is a possible D gene (5 bases). Germline V gene sequence: CDR1 SNHLY, CDR2 FYNNEI. V was cut by 10 bases and J by 3 bases, with 18 bases left in between. CDR3 length equals 14 residues. CDR3 amino acids: CANLRGGTDYGYTF. Here the CDR3 DNA reads TGTGCCAACCTTCGGGGCGGAACGGACTATGGCTACACCTTC.

The J gene is TRBJ2-7, the V gene TRBV28; 10 nucleotides agree with TRBD2. The germline gives CDR1 MDHEN, CDR2 SYDVKM. Trimming cost V 9 bases and J 5 bases; bases outside gene matches: 7. There are 13 residues in the CDR3. CDR3 residues: CASILAGINEQYF. CDR3 nucleotides: TGTGCCAGTATACTAGCGGGAATTAACGAGCAGTACTTC.

The chain is built from TRBV27 and TRBJ1-2, with TRBD1 matching over 8 bases. V was pared by 2 bases and J by 7 bases, with 6 bases of the junction left unmatched. The CDR3 spans 14 residues. CDR1 MNHEY and CDR2 SMNVEV come from the germline V gene (reference sequence). In nucleotides, the CDR3 is TGTGCCAGCAGTTTAGACAGGGGCATCGGTGGCTACACCTTC. It specifies CASSLDRGIGGYTF.

The J gene is TRBJ2-5, the V gene TRBV29-1; D may be TRBD2 (5 bases). Per germline, CDR1 SQVTM and CDR2 ANQGSEA. This CDR3 contains 13 residues. Deletions cut 7 bases from V and 5 bases from J, with 17 bases between. CDR3: CSGRSSNAETQYF. CDR3 nucleotide sequence: TGCAGCGGGAGGAGTTCAAACGCGGAGACCCAGTACTTC.